The source of this T cell receptor (beta chain) is a study of T cell repertoires and HLA-DP antigens. Study information: In vitro CD4+ alloreactivity was against HeLa-presented HLA-DP.

Libraries were prepared by immunoSEQ multiplex PCR; TCRdb keeps only in-frame clonotypes and omits some of them. The repertoire holds around 100,000 clones, with 80% to 95% as singletons. Looked up from germline, CDR1 is SGHTS and CDR2 is YDEGEE. This CDR3 is 17 amino acids long. Trimming left V 0 bases short and J 1 base short, with 14 bases between. A note on this clone: Its specificity is not known.

The J gene is TRBJ1-5, the V gene TRBV5-8, with D tentatively TRBD1 (6 bases). The receptor's source is a woman in her late teens or twenties in good health and CMV-seronegative. The sequenced material came from CD4+ T cells from PBMCs. The chain's CDR3 is CASSLGLRGGSNQPQHF. CDR3 DNA: TGTGCCAGCAGCTTGGGGTTGAGGGGGGGGAGCAATCAGCCCCAGCATTTT.